The clone carrying this TCR beta chain was recorded a few times. Antigen unknown. Amplified TCR beta CDR3 regions came from RNA transcripts. The study used the HTBI primer set for a first-round RT-PCR of the TCR CDR3. TCRdb re-called the multiplex PCR reads with MiXCR, one entry per CDR3 protein. The sample carries about 400,000 distinct CDR3 sequences, 13% recorded once. The data belong to a study of T cells in Graves' hyperthyroidism and ophthalmopathy. Study context: Peripheral blood samples were taken at initial diagnosis, prior to any treatment.

Study-wide findings and caveats: Blood also carried most thyroid clonotypes expanded above 0.001.

The sequenced material came from blood. This receptor was taken from a woman aged 18-35 years with Graves' hyperthyroidism.

CDR3 sequence: CASSLNPSETQYF. CDR3 nucleotides: TGTGCCAGCAGCTTAAATCCCTCGGAGACCCAGTACTTC. This sequence joins TRBV11-2 and TRBJ2-5; D is undetermined. Looked up from germline, CDR1 is SGHAT and CDR2 is FQNNGV. This CDR3 spans 13 amino acids. V lost 2 bases to trimming and J lost 5 bases, with 9 bases between them.